The 2 T cell receptor beta chains given below trace back to one sample, sequenced in a study of shared T cell receptors in the human thymus. Assay: immunoSEQ multiplex PCR; the TCRdb copy retains only in-frame clones and omits some. The sample lists approximately 760,000 clones, 80% to 90% occurring once. The same data also contributed to another study, on human thymus T cells.

Sequenced input: thymocytes. The receptors were gathered from a girl under three years old with a congenital heart defect.

The genes are TRBV11-2 and TRBJ1-1, with 8 bases lining up with TRBD1. This CDR3 spans 19 amino acids. Looked up from germline, CDR1 is SGHAT and CDR2 is FQNNGV. V lost 4 bases to trimming and J lost 4 bases; unmatched junction nucleotides: 20. CDR3 DNA: TGTGCCAGCAGCTCACGGACAGGGCGCTGGGGTATGCAGAGCACTGAAGCTTTCTTT. As protein: CASSSRTGRWGMQSTEAFF.

This clone was detected only a few times. The chain employs TRBV19 and TRBJ1-5, with 9 bases identical to TRBD1. CDR3 length: 16 residues. The V gene end was trimmed by 2 bases and the J gene end by 5 bases; junction bases not matched to a gene: 7. Germline CDR1 LNHDA, CDR2 SQIVND (reference sequence). The CDR3 bases are TGTGCCAGTAGTATATCGGGACAGGGTGCACATCAGCCCCAGCATTTT. Protein: CASSISGQGAHQPQHF.